The TCR beta chain under discussion was sequenced for a study of shared clonotypes between healthy human individuals. The germline V gene encodes CDR1 SNHLY and CDR2 FYNNEI. CDR3 length: 12 amino acids. Trimming stripped 8 bases from V and 2 bases from J, with 8 bases between. Repertoires were generated with immunoSEQ multiplex PCR, while TCRdb's copy carries only in-frame clones and drops some. There are a few million clones in the sample; 85% to 95% occur only once, and over 0.12% lies in the top ten. As regards this clone: The sample has other DNA sequences that encode this CDR3 too.

The TCR sequence derives from a man between 18 and 29 years old in good health. Sequencing used naive CD4+ T cells sorted from blood. Subset reported: CD45RA+ positively selected. The chain has TRBV2 and TRBJ2-3, with D unclear. This CDR3 reads CASRTNTDTQYF. The CDR3 bases are TGTGCCAGCCGAACCAACACAGATACGCAGTATTTT.